This TCR beta chain was identified in a study of shared clonotypes between healthy human individuals. Sequenced by immunoSEQ multiplex PCR; TCRdb stores in-frame clones only, minus some. The sample records approximately 2,000,000 clones, around 93% being singletons. General study results and limits: Expectations were that clonotype sharing among donors would be affected by sequencing depth.

CDR3 size: 17 residues. CDR1 and CDR2 from the germline V gene are SGHRS and YFSETQ. Trimming removed 5 bases from V and 6 bases from J, with 24 bases in between. Concerning this clone: Its antigen remains unidentified.

The origin of this receptor is a young man in good health. Some clones in this sample may be carry-over from other donors' samples. Sequenced input: naive CD4+ T cells from PBMCs. Indicated subset: CD45RA+ positively selected. The chain is built from TRBV5-1 and TRBJ2-4; D is unresolved. The CDR3 DNA sequence: TGCGCCAGCAGAAAAGAGCCCCAGGCCCTAACTCCAAACATTCAGTACTTC. The encoded protein is CASRKEPQALTPNIQYF.